This T cell receptor (beta chain) was sequenced for a study of breast tumors, draining lymph nodes, adjacent tissues. TCRdb reprocessed the multiplex PCR reads with MiXCR, giving one entry per CDR3 protein. The sample includes 200,000 or so distinct CDR3 sequences, roughly 29% of them seen just once. This clonotype was seen only once. One base away lies a much larger clone, so this may be a sequencing read error. Samples came from axillary lymph nodes draining the breast cancer. This CDR3 has 15 residues. Germline V gene lookup returns CDR1 SGHDT and CDR2 YYEEEE. Trimming took off 2 bases at V and 1 base at J, with 11 bases between the two ends.

Sequencing was done on a sample of axillary lymph node tissue. The TCR comes from a female donor with breast cancer. Some clones in this sample may be carry-over from other donors' samples. The chain carries TRBV5-6 and TRBJ2-3; the D gene is possibly TRBD1 (5 bases). Written as DNA, the CDR3 is TGTGCCAGCAGCTTAAGACAGACGGGCACAGATACGCAGTATTTT. Protein: CASSLRQTGTDTQYF.